A selection of T cell receptor beta chains follows, all from one sample in a study of blood T cells in healthy people across ages. TCRdb used MiXCR to reprocess the 5' RACE reads, holding one entry per CDR3 protein. The sample consists of 750,000 to 850,000 distinct CDR3 sequences, around a quarter of them appearing once. The same specimen was also included in a second study, on T cells of mothers and their children.

Sequencing input: blood. These receptor sequences come from a boy between 10 and 17 years old in good health. Each CDR3 is given with its conserved first and last residue. A D gene is named only where the DNA matches it firmly. Some rows mark clone size as missing; the rest say once, few, many or name a class of expanded clone.

TRBD1 TRBJ1-4 TRBV12-3/TRBV12-4 . TGTGCCAGCAGTCGTAACAGGGGAGGGGATGGAAAACTGTTTTTT CASSRNRGGDGKLFF
. TRBJ2-7 TRBV5-1 . TGCGCCAGCAGCTTGAAGGCCGGGGGCCAGCAGTACTTC CASSLKAGGQQYF
. TRBJ1-1 TRBV4-3 . TGCGCCAGCAGCCAAGACGGGGGGTACTATCAAGGGGCTTTCTTT CASSQDGGYYQGAFF
. TRBJ2-3 TRBV10-3 . TGTGCCACCCTCGGGACCGACACAGATACGCAGTATTTT CATLGTDTDTQYF
. TRBJ1-5 TRBV7-9 few TGTGCCAGCAGCTTAGGGCAGGGCTCGAGCAATCAGCCCCAGCATTTT CASSLGQGSSNQPQHF
TRBD1 TRBJ1-2 TRBV28 . TGTGCCAGCAGCGAAGAAACTAGGGACAGCCGAGCTAACTATGGCTACACCTTC CASSEETRDSRANYGYTF
. TRBJ1-4 TRBV5-4 few TGTGCCAGCAGCTCAAGGACGGAGGGTAATGAAAAACTGTTTTTT CASSSRTEGNEKLFF
. TRBJ1-4 TRBV28 . TGTGCCAGCAGTTTTCCCTACAGGGCGATTAATGAAAAACTGTTTTTT CASSFPYRAINEKLFF
TRBD2 TRBJ2-1 TRBV20-1 few TGCAGTGCTAGAGATTGGACAGCGGGGGACTACAATGAGCAGTTCTTC CSARDWTAGDYNEQFF
TRBD1 TRBJ1-5 TRBV20-1 . TGCAGTGCGAAACGACAGGGGCAGGATTGGAATCAGCCCCAGCATTTT CSAKRQGQDWNQPQHF
. TRBJ2-1 TRBV25-1 . TGTGCCAGCAGTACATTGGAGACTACTAGTCCCTACAATGAGCAGTTCTTC CASSTLETTSPYNEQFF
TRBD1 TRBJ2-3 TRBV20-1 . TGCAGTGCGAACATCGGGACAGGGGGTTTCGGAGATACGCAGTATTTT CSANIGTGGFGDTQYF